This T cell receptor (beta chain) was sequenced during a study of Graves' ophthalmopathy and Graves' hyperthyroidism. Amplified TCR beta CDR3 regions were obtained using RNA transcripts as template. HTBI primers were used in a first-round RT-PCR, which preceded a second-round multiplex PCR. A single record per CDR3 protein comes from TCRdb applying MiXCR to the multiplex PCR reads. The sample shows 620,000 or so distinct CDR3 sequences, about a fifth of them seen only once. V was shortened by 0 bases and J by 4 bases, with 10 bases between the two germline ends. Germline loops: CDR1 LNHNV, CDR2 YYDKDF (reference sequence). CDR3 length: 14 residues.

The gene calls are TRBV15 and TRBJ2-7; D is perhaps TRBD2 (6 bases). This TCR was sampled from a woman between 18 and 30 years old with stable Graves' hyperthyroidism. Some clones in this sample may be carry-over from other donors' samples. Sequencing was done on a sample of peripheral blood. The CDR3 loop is CATSRDGGVYEQYF. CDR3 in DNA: TGTGCCACCAGCAGAGATGGAGGGGTATACGAGCAGTACTTC.